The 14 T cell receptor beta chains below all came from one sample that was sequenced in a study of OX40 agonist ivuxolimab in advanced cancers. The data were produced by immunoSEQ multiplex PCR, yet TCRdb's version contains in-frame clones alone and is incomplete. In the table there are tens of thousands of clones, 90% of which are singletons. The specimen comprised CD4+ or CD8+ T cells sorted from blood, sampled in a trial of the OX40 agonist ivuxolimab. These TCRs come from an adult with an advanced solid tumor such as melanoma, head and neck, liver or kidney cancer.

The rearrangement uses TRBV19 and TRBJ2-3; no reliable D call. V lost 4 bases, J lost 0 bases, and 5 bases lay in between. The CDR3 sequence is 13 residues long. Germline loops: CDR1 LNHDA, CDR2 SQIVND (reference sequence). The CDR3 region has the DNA TGTGCCAGTAGTAAGGAGAGCACAGATACGCAGTATTTT. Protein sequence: CASSKESTDTQYF. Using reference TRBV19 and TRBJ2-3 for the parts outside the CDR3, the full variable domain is DGGITQSPKYLFRKEGQNVTLSCEQNLNHDAMYWYRQDPGQGLRLIYYSQIVNDFQKGDIAEGYSVSREKKESFPLTVTSAQKNPTAFYLCASSKESTDTQYFGPGTRLTVL.

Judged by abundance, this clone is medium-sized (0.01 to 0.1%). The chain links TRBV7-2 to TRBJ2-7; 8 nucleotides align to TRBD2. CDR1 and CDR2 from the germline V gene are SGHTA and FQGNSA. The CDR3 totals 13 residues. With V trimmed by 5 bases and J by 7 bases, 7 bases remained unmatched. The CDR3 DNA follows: TGTGCCAGCAGCACCAGGGTAGCGGGAGAGCAGTACTTC. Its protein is CASSTRVAGEQYF.

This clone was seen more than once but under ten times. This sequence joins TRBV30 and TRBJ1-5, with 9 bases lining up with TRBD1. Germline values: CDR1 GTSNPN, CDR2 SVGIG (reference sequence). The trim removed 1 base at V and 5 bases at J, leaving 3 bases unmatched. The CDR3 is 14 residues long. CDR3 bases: TGTGCCTGGAGTGGGGGACAGGGAGATCAGCCCCAGCATTTT. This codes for CAWSGGQGDQPQHF.

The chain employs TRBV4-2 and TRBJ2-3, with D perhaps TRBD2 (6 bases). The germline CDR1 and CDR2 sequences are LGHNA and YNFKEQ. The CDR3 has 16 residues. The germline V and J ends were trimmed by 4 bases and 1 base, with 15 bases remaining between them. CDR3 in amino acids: CASSPTSLEGTDTQYF. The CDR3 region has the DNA TGTGCCAGCAGCCCGACTAGTTTGGAGGGCACAGATACGCAGTATTTT.

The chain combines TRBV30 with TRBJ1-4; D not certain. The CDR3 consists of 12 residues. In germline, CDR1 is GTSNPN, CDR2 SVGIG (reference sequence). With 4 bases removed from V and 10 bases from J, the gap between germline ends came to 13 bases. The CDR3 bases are TGTGCCTGGACCGCGGGGTACCCAAAACTGTTTTTT. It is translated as CAWTAGYPKLFF.

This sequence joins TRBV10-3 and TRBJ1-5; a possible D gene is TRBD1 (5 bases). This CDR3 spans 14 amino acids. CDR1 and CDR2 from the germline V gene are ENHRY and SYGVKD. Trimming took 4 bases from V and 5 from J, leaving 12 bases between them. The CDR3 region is CAISAGARDQPQHF. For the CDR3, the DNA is TGTGCCATCAGTGCCGGGGCTAGGGATCAGCCCCAGCATTTT.

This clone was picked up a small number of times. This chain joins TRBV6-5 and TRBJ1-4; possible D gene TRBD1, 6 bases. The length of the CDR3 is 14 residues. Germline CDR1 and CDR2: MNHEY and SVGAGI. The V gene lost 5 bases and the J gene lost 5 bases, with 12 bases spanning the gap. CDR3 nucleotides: TGTGCCAGCAGTACGGGGGCCAGAAATGAAAAACTGTTTTTT. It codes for CASSTGARNEKLFF.

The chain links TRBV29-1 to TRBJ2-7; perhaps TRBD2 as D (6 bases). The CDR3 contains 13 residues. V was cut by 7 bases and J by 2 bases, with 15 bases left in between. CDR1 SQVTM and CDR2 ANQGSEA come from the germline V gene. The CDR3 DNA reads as TGCAGCGCCCGCGGGGTACTTACCTACGAGCAGTACTTC. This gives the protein CSARGVLTYEQYF.

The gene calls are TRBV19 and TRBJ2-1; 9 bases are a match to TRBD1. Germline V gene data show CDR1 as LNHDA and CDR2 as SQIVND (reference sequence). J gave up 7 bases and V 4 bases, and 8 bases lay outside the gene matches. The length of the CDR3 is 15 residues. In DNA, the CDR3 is TGTGCCAGTAGTAAGATCACAGGGGGCGGAAATGAGCAGTTCTTC. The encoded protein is CASSKITGGGNEQFF.

CDR3 residues: CASSPNTHTQYF. DNA for the CDR3: TGTGCCAGCAGCCCTAACACCCATACGCAGTATTTT. The gene calls are TRBV11-1 and TRBJ2-3; D unclear. The V end lost 5 bases, the J end lost 7 bases, and 10 bases lay between the germline ends. The CDR3 contains 12 residues. CDR1 SGHAT and CDR2 FQDESV come from the germline V gene (reference sequence).

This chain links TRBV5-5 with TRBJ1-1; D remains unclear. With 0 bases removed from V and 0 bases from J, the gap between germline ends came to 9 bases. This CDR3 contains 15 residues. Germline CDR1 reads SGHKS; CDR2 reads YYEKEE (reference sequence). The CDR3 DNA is TGTGCCAGCAGCTTGGTTGGAACCCTGAACACTGAAGCTTTCTTT. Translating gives CASSLVGTLNTEAFF.

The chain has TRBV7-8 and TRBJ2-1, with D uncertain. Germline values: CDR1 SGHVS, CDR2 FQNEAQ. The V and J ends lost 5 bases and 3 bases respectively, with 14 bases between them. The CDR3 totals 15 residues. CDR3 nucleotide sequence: TGTGCCAGCAGCCCCTCCGGGCCAGTCTACAATGAGCAGTTCTTC. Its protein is CASSPSGPVYNEQFF.

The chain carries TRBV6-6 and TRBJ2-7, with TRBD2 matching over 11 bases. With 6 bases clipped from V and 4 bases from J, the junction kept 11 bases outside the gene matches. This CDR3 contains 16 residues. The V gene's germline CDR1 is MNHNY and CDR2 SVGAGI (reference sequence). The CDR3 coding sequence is TGTGCCAGCAGCCCAGTTACTAGCGGGAGTGGTTACGAGCAGTACTTC. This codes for CASSPVTSGSGYEQYF.

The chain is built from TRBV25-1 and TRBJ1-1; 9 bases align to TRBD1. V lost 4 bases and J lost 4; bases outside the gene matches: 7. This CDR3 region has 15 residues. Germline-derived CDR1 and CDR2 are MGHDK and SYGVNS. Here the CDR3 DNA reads TGTGCCAGCAGTGCCCCACAGGGGGCGCCCACTGAAGCTTTCTTT. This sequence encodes CASSAPQGAPTEAFF.